This T cell receptor beta chain is drawn from a study of blood T cell repertoires in COVID-19. Study-wide context: The United States, Italy and Spain were the sources of the acute and convalescent COVID-19 samples. T cells, B-cell-depleted T cells, or PBMCs supplied cDNA or gDNA.

With V trimmed by 9 bases and J by 6 bases, 14 bases remained unmatched. The CDR3 is made up of 15 amino acids. Per the germline V gene, CDR1 is PRHDT and CDR2 is FYEKMQ (reference sequence). In the study's own analysis: Amplification of reference gene primers provided the estimated nucleated cell counts. The data were produced by immunoSEQ multiplex PCR, yet TCRdb's version contains in-frame clones alone and is incomplete. Clone size and the V and J calls come from that table; the DNA yielded D and trimming. The sample includes fewer than 250,000 clones, 75% to 90% of them seen just once. The gene calls are TRBV13 and TRBJ2-7, with 10 positions matching TRBD2. Sequencing was done on a sample of peripheral blood. This clonotype was sampled from a man aged 25-45 years with acute or convalescent COVID-19. In nucleotides, the CDR3 is TGTGCCAGTGGACTCGGACTAGCGGTCCGAGGCGAGCAGTACTTC. It yields the protein CASGLGLAVRGEQYF.